This T cell receptor (beta chain) was documented in a study of cytomegalovirus exposure and HLA in healthy donors. The primer mix had 60 Vbeta and 13 Jbeta primers. Profiled with immunoSEQ multiplex PCR; TCRdb holds only in-frame clones, not every one. The sample gives more than 120,000 clones, 70% to 80% of which show up once; roughly 6.2% is in the top ten. Notes on the study in general: There were 150 to 200 TCR beta chains listed as cytomegalovirus-associated.

J was trimmed by 2 bases and V by 6 bases; bases with no gene match: 8. The CDR3 has 15 residues. Germline CDR1 and CDR2: SNHLY and FYNNEI. For this clone: Antigen: not known.

This receptor was taken from a woman between 35 and 50 years old in good health and CMV-seropositive. The specimen sequenced was PBMCs. V gene TRBV2 combines with J gene TRBJ2-7, with 9 bases aligning to TRBD2. This chain's CDR3 is CASSASAGGTYEQYF. Here the CDR3 DNA reads TGTGCCAGCAGCGCTTCAGCGGGAGGTACCTACGAGCAGTACTTC.